This T cell receptor beta chain was sequenced during a study of cytomegalovirus exposure and HLA in healthy donors. In the study overall: Out of 150 million to 200 million T cells, an earlier analysis found roughly 110 million unique TCR beta sequences in total. Study results and caveats: The majority of TCR sequences were rare, yet some public TCRs appeared in many donors. Researchers left out some V segments, among them TRBV6-2 and TRBV6-3, as indistinguishable. Clonal expansion was found to be greater in HLA-associated TCR beta chains than in equally common others in a later analysis.

A word on this clone: Its matching antigen is unknown.

Use of 60 Vbeta and 13 Jbeta primers characterized the PCR. Repertoires were generated with immunoSEQ multiplex PCR, while TCRdb's copy carries only in-frame clones and drops some. The sample has over 65,000 clones, about 75% seen once. This CDR3 has 14 residues. The ends lost 3 bases at V and 5 bases at J; junction bases unmatched: 6. Germline CDR1 is MNHEY and CDR2 is SMNVEV (reference sequence). The sequence derives from a woman aged 30 to 39 in good health and CMV-seropositive. The chain uses TRBV27 and TRBJ2-7, with 8 positions matching TRBD2. Sequenced material: PBMCs. The CDR3 protein is CASSLKTSAHEQYF. The CDR3 DNA sequence: TGTGCCAGCAGTTTGAAGACTAGCGCCCACGAGCAGTACTTC.